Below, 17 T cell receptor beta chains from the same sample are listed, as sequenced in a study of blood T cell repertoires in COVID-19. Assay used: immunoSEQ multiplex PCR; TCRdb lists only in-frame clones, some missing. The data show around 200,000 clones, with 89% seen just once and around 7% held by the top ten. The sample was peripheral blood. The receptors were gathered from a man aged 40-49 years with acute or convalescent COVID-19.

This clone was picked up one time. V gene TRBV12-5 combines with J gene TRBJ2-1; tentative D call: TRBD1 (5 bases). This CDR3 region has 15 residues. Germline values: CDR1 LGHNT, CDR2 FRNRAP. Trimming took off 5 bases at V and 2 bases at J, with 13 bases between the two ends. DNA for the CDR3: TGTGCTAGTGGTCCTGAGACAGCGACCTACAATGAGCAGTTCTTC. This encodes CASGPETATYNEQFF.

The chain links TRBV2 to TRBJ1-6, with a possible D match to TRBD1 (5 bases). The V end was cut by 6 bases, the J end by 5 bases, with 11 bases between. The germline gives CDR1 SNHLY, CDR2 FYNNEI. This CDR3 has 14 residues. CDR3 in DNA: TGTGCCAGCAGGGGACTTGGGGATAATTCACCCCTCCACTTT. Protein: CASRGLGDNSPLHF.

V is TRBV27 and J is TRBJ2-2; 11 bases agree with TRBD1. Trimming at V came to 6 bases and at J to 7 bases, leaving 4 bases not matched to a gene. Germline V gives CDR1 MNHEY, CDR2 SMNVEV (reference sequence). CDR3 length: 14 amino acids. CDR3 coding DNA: TGTGCCAGCAGCCCGGGACAGGGGGTCGGGGAGCTGTTTTTT. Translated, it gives CASSPGQGVGELFF.

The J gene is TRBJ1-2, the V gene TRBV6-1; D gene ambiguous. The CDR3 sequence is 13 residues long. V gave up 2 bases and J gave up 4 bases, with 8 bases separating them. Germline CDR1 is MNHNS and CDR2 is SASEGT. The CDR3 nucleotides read TGTGCCAGCAGTGAACTTTGGAGCTATGGCTACACCTTC. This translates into CASSELWSYGYTF.

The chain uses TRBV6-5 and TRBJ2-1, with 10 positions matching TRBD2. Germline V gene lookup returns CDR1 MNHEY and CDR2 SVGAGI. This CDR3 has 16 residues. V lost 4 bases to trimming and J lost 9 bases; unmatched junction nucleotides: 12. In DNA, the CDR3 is TGTGCCAGCAGTTCACTGACGAAGCGGGGGGGTAGTGAGCAGTTCTTC. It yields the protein CASSSLTKRGGSEQFF.

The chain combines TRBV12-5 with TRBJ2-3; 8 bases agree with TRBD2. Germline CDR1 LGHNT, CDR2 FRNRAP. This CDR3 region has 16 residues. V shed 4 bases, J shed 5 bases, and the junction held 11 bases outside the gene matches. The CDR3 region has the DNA TGTGCTAGTGGTTACCCACCCGGACTAGCTGGAGATACGCAGTATTTT. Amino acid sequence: CASGYPPGLAGDTQYF. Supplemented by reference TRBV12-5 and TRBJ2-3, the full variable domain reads DARVTQTPRHKVTEMGQEVTMRCQPILGHNTVFWYRQTMMQGLELLAYFRNRAPLDDSGMPKDRFSAEMPDATLATLKIQPSEPRDSAVYFCASGYPPGLAGDTQYFGPGTRLTVL.

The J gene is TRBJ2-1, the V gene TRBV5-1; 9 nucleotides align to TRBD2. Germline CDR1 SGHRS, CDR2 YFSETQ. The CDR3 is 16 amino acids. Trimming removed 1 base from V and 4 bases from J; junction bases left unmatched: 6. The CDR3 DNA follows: TGCGCCAGCAGCTTGCTTGCGGGGGGGCTTTACAATGAGCAGTTCTTC. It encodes CASSLLAGGLYNEQFF. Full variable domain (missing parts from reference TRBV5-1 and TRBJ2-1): KAGVTQTPRYLIKTRGQQVTLSCSPISGHRSVSWYQQTPGQGLQFLFEYFSETQRNKGNFPGRFSGRQFSNSRSEMNVSTLELGDSALYLCASSLLAGGLYNEQFFGPGTRLTVL.

The CDR3 DNA follows: TGTGCCAGCAGCCTTGGACTAGTTAAGCCTACCTCCTACAATGAGCAGTTCTTC. Translated, it gives CASSLGLVKPTSYNEQFF. V usage is TRBV3-1 (or the pseudogene TRBV3-2) and J usage is TRBJ2-1; 7 positions match TRBD2. Trimming cost V 4 bases and J 0 bases; bases outside gene matches: 12. The germline V gene encodes CDR1 LGHDT and CDR2 YNNKEL (reference sequence). The CDR3 contains 18 residues.

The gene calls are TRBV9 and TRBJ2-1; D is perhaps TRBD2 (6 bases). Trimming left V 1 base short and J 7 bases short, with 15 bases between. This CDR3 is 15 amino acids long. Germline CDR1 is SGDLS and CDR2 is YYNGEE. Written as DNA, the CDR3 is TGTGCCAGCAGCGTATCTGGCGGGGTGGGAAATGAGCAGTTCTTC. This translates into CASSVSGGVGNEQFF. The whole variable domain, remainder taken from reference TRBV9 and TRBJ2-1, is DSGVTQTPKHLITATGQRVTLRCSPRSGDLSVYWYQQSLDQGLQFLIQYYNGEERAKGNILERFSAQQFPDLHSELNLSSLELGDSALYFCASSVSGGVGNEQFFGPGTRLTVL.

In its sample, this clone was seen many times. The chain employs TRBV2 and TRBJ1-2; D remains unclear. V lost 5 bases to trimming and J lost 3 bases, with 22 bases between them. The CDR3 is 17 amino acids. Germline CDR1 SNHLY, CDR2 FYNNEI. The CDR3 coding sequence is TGTGCCAGCAGTCTATTCCTATTGCCCTCCGGAGACTATGGCTACACCTTC. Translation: CASSLFLLPSGDYGYTF.

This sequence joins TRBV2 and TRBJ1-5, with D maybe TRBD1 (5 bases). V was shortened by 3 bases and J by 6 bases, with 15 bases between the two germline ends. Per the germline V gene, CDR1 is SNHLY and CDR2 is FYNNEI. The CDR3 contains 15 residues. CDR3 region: CASSEWGGGLQPQHF. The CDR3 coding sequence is TGTGCCAGCAGTGAGTGGGGGGGAGGACTTCAGCCCCAGCATTTT.

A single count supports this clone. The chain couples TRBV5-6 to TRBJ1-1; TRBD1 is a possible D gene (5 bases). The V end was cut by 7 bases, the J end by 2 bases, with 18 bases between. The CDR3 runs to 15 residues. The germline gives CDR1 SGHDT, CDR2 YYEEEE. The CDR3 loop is CASGPYRPPNTEAFF. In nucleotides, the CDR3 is TGTGCCAGCGGACCCTACAGGCCCCCAAACACTGAAGCTTTCTTT.

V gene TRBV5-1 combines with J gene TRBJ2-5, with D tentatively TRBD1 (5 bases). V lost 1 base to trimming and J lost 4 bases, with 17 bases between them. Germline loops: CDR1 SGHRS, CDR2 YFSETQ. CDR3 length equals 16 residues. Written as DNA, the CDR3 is TGCGCCAGCAGCTTGCAAGTGGGGCAAGTCTTAGAGACCCAGTACTTC. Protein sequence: CASSLQVGQVLETQYF.

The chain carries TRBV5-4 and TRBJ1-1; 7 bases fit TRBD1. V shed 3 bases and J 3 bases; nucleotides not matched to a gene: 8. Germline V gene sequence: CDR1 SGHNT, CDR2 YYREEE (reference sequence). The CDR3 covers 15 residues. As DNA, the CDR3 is TGTGCCAGCAGCTCACCGACAGGGCAGGACACTGAAGCTTTCTTT. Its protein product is CASSSPTGQDTEAFF.

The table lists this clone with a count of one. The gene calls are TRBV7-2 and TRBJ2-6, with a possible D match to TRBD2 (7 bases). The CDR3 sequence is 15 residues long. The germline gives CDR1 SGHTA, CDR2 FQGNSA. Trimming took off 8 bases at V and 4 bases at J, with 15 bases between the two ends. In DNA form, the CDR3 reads TGTGCCAGCGGGGGGGGCGGCGCCGGGGCCAACGTCCTGACTTTC. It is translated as CASGGGGAGANVLTF.

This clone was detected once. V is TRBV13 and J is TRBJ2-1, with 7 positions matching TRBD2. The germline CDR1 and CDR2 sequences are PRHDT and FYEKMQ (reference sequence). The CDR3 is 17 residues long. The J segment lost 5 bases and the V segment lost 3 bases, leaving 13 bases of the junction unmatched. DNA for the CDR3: TGTGCCAGCAGCTTTAGTCCCCGGCTAGCGGTCAACAATGAGCAGTTCTTC. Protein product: CASSFSPRLAVNNEQFF.

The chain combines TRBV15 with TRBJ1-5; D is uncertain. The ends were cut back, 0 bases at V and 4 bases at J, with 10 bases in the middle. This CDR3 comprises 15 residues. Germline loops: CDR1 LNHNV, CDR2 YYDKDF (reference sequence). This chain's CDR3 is CATSRDGTANQPQHF. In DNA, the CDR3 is TGTGCCACCAGCAGAGATGGAACAGCTAATCAGCCCCAGCATTTT.